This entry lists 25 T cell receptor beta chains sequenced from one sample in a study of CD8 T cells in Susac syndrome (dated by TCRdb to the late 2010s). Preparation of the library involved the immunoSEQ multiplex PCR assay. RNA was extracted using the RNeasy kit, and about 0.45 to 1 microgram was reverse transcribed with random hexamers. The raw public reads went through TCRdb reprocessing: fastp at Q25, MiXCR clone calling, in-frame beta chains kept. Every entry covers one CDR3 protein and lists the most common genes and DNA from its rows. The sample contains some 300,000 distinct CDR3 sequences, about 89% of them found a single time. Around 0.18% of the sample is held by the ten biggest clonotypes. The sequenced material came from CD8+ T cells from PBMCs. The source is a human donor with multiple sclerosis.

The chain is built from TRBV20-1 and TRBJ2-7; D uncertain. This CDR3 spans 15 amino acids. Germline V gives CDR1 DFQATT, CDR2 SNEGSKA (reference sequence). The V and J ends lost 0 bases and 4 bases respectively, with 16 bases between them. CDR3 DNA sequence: TGCAGTGCTAGAGATCGGGCAGGTATCGGGTACGAGCAGTACTTC. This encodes CSARDRAGIGYEQYF.

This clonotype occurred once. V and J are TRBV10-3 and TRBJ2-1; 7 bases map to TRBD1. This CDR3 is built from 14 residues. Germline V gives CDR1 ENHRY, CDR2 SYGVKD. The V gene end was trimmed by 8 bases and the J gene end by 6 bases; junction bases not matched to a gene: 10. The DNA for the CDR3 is TGTGCCATCGGGACAGTGGGGGCCGGCAATGAGCAGTTCTTC. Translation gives CAIGTVGAGNEQFF.

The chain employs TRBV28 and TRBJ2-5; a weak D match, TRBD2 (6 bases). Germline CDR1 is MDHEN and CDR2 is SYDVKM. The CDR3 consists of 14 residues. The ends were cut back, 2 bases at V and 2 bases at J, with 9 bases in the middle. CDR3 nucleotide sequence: TGTGCCAGCAGTTTAGCTAGCGAACAAGAGACCCAGTACTTC. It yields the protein CASSLASEQETQYF.

The CDR3 protein is CASSPSPSGGVAKNIQYF. DNA for the CDR3: TGTGCCAGCAGCCCATCCCCTAGCGGGGGAGTCGCCAAAAACATTCAGTACTTC. V gene TRBV5-8 combines with J gene TRBJ2-4, with TRBD2 matching over 10 bases. CDR3 size: 18 residues. V was clipped by 4 bases and J by 1 base; unmatched bases: 11. Germline V gene lookup returns CDR1 SGHTS and CDR2 YDEGEE.

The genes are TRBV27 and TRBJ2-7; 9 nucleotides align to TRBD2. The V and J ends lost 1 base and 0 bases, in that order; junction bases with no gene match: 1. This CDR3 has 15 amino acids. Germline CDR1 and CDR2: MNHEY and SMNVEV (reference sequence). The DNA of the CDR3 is TGTGCCAGCAGTTTATTGGGACTAGCCTCCTACGAGCAGTACTTC. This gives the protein CASSLLGLASYEQYF.

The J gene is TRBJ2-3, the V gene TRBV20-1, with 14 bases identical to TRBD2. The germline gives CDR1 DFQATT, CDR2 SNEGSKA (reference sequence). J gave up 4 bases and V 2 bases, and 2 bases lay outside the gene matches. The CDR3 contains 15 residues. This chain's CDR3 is CSARRTSGGPDTQYF. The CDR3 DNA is TGCAGTGCTAGAAGGACTAGCGGGGGGCCAGATACGCAGTATTTT.

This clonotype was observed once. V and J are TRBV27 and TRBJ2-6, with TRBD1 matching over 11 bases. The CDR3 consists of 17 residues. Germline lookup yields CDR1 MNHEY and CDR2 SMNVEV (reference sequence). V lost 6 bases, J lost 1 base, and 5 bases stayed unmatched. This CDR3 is CASSWTGGASGANVLTF. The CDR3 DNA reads TGTGCCAGCAGCTGGACAGGGGGCGCATCTGGGGCCAACGTCCTGACTTTC.

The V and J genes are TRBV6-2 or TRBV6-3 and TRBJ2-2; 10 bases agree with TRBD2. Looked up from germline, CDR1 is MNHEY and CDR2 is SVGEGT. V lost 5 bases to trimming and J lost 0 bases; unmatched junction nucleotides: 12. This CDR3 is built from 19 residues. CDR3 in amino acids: CASSTRVAGGPANTGELFF. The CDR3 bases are TGTGCCAGCAGTACCAGGGTAGCGGGAGGCCCCGCGAACACCGGGGAGCTGTTTTTT.

The CDR3 here is CSVEDDGDPWPNEQFF. CDR3 bases: TGCAGCGTTGAAGATGATGGGGACCCATGGCCCAATGAGCAGTTCTTC. This chain uses TRBV29-1 with TRBJ2-1, with D perhaps being TRBD1 or TRBD2 (5 bases each). The V gene's germline CDR1 is SQVTM and CDR2 ANQGSEA. With 0 bases removed from V and 6 bases from J, the gap between germline ends came to 18 bases. The CDR3 sequence is 16 residues long.

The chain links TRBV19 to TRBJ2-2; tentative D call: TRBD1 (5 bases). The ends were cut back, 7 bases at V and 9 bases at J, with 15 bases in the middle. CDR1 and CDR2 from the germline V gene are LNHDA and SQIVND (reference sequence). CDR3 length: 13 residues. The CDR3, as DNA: TGTGCCAGTAAGGACAACTTAGAACGGGAGCTGTTTTTT. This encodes CASKDNLERELFF.

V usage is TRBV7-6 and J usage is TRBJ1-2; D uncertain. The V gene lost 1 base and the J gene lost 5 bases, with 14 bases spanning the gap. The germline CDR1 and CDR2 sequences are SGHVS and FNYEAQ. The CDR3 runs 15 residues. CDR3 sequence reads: CASSLEGGGPYGYTF. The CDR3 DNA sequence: TGTGCCAGCAGCTTAGAGGGAGGAGGGCCGTATGGCTACACCTTC.

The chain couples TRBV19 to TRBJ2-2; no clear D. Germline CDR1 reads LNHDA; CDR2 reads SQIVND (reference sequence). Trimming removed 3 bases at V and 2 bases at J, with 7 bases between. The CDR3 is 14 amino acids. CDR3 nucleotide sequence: TGTGCCAGTAGTATCCTCGGAAACACCGGGGAGCTGTTTTTT. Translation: CASSILGNTGELFF.

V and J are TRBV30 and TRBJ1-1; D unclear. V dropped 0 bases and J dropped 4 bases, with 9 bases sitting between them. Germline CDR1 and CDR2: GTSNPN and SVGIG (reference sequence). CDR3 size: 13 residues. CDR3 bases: TGTGCCTGGAGTGTCAGTGATGGCACTGAAGCTTTCTTT. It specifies CAWSVSDGTEAFF.

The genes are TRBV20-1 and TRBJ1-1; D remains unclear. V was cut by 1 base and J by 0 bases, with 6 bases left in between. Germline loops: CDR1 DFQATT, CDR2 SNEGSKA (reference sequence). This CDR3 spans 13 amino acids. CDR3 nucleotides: TGCAGTGCTAGAGGTCACCTGAACACTGAAGCTTTCTTT. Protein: CSARGHLNTEAFF.

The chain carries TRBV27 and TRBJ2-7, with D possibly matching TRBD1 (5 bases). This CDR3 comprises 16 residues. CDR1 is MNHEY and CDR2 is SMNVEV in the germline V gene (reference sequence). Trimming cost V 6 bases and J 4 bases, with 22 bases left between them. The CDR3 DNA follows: TGTGCCAGCAGCACCCTAGGACAAGGCCCCACTTACGAGCAGTACTTC. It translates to CASSTLGQGPTYEQYF.

CDR3 sequence: CASSSPGHPGATNEKLFF. CDR3 sequence (DNA): TGTGCCAGCAGTAGTCCGGGACACCCGGGTGCAACTAATGAAAAACTGTTTTTT. The V call is TRBV12-3 or TRBV12-4, the J call TRBJ1-4; D is perhaps TRBD1 (6 bases). The ends were cut back, 5 bases at V and 0 bases at J, with 19 bases in the middle. This CDR3 has 18 amino acids.

DNA for the CDR3: TGTGCCAGCAGCCCCCCCCGGGATCATGGCTACACCTTC. Encoded protein: CASSPPRDHGYTF. The V call is TRBV9, the J call TRBJ1-2; no clear D. The CDR3 has 13 residues. Per germline, CDR1 SGDLS and CDR2 YYNGEE. The germline V and J ends were trimmed by 4 bases and 6 bases, with 13 bases remaining between them.

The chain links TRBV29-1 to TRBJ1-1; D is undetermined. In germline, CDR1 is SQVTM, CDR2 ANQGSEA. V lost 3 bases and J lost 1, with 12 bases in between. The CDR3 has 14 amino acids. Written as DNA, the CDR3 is TGCAGCGTTGAGTTTGCGGAAAAGAACACTGAAGCTTTCTTT. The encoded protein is CSVEFAEKNTEAFF.

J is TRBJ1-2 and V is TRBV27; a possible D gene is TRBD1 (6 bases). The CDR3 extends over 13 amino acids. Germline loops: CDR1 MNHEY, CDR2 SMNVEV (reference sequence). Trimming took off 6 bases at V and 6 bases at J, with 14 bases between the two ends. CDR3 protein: CASSGAEGDGYTF. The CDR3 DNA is TGTGCCAGCAGCGGGGCGGAGGGGGATGGCTACACCTTC.

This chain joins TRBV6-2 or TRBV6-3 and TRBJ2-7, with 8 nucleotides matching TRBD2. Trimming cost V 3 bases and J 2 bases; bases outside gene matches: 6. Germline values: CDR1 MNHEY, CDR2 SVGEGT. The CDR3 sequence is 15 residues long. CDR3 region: CASSYYRREAYEQYF. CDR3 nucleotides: TGTGCCAGCAGTTATTATCGGCGGGAGGCCTACGAGCAGTACTTC.

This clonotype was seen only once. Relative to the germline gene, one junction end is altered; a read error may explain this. The CDR3 sequence is CASTLGRANEQYF. CDR3 DNA: TGTGCCAGCACCTTGGGCAGGGCAAACGAGCAGTACTTC. This chain links TRBV5-6 with TRBJ2-7, with a tentative D call TRBD1 (5 bases). The length of the CDR3 is 13 residues. The germline V gene has CDR1 SGHDT and CDR2 YYEEEE. Full variable domain (missing parts from reference TRBV5-6 and TRBJ2-7): DAGVTQSPTHLIKTRGQQVTLRCSPKSGHDTVSWYQQALGQGPQFIFQYYEEEERQRGNFPDRFSGHQFPNYSSELNVNALLLGDSALYLCASTLGRANEQYFGPGTRLTVT.

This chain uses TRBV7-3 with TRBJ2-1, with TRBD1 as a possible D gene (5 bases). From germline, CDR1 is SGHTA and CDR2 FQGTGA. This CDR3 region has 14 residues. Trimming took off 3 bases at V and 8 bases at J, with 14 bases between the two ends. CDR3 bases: TGTGCCAGCAGCTTGGTCGGGCAGGGCGATGAGCAGTTCTTC. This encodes CASSLVGQGDEQFF.

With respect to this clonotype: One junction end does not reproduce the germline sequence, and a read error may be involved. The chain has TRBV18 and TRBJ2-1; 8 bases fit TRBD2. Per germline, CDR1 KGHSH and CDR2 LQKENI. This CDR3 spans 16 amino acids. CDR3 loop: CASSHLLAGADNQQFF. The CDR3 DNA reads TGTGCCAGCTCACACCTCCTAGCGGGCGCCGACAATCAGCAGTTCTTC.

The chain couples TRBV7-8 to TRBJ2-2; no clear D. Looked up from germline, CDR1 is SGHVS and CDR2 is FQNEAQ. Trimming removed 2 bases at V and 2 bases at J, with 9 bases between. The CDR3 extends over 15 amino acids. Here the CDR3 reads CASSLTADNTGELFF. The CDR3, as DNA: TGTGCCAGCAGCTTAACGGCGGATAACACCGGGGAGCTGTTTTTT.

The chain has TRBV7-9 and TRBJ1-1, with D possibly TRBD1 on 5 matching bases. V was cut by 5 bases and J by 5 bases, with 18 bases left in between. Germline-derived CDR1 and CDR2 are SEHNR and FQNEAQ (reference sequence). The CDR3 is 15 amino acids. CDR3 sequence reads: CASSGTGPRGTEAFF. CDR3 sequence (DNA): TGTGCCAGCAGCGGCACGGGACCCCGTGGGACTGAAGCTTTCTTT.